The clone carrying this T cell receptor beta chain showed up just a few times. Antigen specificity is unknown. The data stem from a study of cytomegalovirus exposure and HLA in healthy donors. Study context: Unique TCRs numbering around 80 million, obtained from HLA-typed donors, made up an early data release. General study results and limits: TCR beta V- and J-gene trimming was later associated with a missense DCLRE1C variant. Analyses of presence and absence presupposed an approximately uniform sequencing depth across donors. Further analysis was carried out later, and it showed several of the most significant clusters appearing linked to common viral pathogens.

The PCR contained 60 Vbeta and 13 Jbeta primers. The data were produced by immunoSEQ multiplex PCR, yet TCRdb's version contains in-frame clones alone and is incomplete. The repertoire consists of about 200,000 clones, with about 82% occurring once and the leading ten covering 2.9%. The germline V gene encodes CDR1 SEHNR and CDR2 FQNEAQ (reference sequence). Trimming pared 1 base from V and 0 bases from J, leaving 15 bases between. The CDR3 spans 17 residues. The TCR comes from a young man in good health and CMV-seronegative. Sequenced sample: PBMCs. The genes are TRBV7-9 and TRBJ1-1; TRBD1 might be the D (6 bases). DNA of the CDR3: TGTGCCAGCAGCTTAGAACAGGGAAGGGGGATGAACACTGAAGCTTTCTTT. This translates into CASSLEQGRGMNTEAFF. The entire variable domain, with the rest obtained from reference TRBV7-9 and TRBJ1-1, is as follows: DTGVSQNPRHKITKRGQNVTFRCDPISEHNRLYWYRQTLGQGPEFLTYFQNEAQLEKSRLLSDRFSAERPKGSFSTLEIQRTEQGDSAMYLCASSLEQGRGMNTEAFFGQGTRLTVV.